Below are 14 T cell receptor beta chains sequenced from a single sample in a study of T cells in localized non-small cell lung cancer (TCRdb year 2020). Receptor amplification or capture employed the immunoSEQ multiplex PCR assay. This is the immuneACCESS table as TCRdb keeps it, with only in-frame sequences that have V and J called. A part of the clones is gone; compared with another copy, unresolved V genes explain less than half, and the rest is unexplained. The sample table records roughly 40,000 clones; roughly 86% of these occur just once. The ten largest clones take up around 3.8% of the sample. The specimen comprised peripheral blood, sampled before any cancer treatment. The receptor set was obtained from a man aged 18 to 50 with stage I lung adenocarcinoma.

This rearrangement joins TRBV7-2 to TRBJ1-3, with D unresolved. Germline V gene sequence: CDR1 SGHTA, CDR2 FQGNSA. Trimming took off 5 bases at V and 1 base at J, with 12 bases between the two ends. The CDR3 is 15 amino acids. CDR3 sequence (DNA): TGTGCCAGCAGCCCGGCGGGGAGTTCTGGAAACACCATATATTTT. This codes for CASSPAGSSGNTIYF. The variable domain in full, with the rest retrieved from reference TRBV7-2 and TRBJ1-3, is GAGVSQSPSNKVTEKGKDVELRCDPISGHTALYWYRQSLGQGLEFLIYFQGNSAPDKSGLPSDRFSAERTGGSVSTLTIQRTQQEDSAVYLCASSPAGSSGNTIYFGEGSWLTVV.

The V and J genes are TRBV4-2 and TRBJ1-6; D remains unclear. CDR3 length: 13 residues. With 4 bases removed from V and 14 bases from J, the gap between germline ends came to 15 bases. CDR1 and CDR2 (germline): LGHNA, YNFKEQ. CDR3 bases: TGTGCCAGCAGCCCGGACGTGAGGGATTCCCTCCACTTT. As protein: CASSPDVRDSLHF.

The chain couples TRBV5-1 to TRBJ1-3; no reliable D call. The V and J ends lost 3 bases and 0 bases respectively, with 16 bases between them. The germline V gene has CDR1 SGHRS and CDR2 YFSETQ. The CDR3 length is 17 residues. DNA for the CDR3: TGCGCCAGCAGCTCGGAGTTCTTTGGATCCTCTGGAAACACCATATATTTT. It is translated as CASSSEFFGSSGNTIYF.

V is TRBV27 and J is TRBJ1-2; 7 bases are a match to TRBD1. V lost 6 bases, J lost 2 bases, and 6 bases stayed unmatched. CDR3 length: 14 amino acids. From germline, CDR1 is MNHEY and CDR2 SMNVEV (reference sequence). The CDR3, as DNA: TGTGCCAGCAGGCCCTGGACAGGCAACTATGGCTACACCTTC. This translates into CASRPWTGNYGYTF.

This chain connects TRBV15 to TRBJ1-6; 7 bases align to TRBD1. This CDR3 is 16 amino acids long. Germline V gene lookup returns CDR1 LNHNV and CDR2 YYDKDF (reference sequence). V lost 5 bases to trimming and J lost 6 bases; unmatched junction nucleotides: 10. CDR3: CATSVTGLQINSPLHF. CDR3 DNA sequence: TGTGCCACCAGCGTGACAGGGTTGCAAATTAATTCACCCCTCCACTTT. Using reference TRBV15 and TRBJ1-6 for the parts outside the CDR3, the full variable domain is DAMVIQNPRYQVTQFGKPVTLSCSQTLNHNVMYWYQQKSSQAPKLLFHYYDKDFNNEADTPDNFQSRRPNTSFCFLDIRSPGLGDTAMYLCATSVTGLQINSPLHFGNGTRLTVT.

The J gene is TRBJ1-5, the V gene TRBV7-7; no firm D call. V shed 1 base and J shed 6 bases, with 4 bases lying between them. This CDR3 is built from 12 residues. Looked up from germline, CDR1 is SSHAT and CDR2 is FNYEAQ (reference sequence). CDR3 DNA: TGTGCCAGCAGCTTAGAAGGTCAGCCCCAGCATTTT. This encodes CASSLEGQPQHF. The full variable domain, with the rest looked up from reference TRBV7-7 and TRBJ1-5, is GAGVSQSPRYKVTKRGQDVTLRCDPISSHATLYWYQQALGQGPEFLTYFNYEAQPDKSGLPSDRFSAERPEGSISTLTIQRTEQRDSAMYRCASSLEGQPQHFGDGTRLSIL.

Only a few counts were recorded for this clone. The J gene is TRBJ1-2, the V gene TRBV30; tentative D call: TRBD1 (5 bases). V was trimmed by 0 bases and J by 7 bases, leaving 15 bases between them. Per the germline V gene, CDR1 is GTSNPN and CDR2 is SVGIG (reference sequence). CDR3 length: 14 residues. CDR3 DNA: TGTGCCTGGAGTGTAGGTGGGCAGGGAGGTGGCTACACCTTC. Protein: CAWSVGGQGGGYTF.

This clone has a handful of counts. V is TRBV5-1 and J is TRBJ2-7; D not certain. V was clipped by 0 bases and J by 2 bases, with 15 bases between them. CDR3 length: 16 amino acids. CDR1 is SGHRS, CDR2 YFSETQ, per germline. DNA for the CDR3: TGCGCCAGCAGCTTGGATCCCCCCTCTACTACCTACGAGCAGTACTTC. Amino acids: CASSLDPPSTTYEQYF.

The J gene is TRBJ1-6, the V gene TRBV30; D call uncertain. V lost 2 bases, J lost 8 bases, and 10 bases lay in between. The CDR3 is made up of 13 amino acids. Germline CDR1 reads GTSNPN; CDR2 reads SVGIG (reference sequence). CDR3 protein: CAWSSAPYSPLHF. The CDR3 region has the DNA TGTGCCTGGAGTAGCGCACCGTATTCACCCCTCCACTTT.

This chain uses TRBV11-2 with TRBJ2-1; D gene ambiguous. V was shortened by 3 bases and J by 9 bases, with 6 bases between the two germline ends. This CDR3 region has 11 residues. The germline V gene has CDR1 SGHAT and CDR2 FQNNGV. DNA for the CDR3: TGTGCCAGCAGCTTGATGTTTGAGCAGTTCTTC. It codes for CASSLMFEQFF.

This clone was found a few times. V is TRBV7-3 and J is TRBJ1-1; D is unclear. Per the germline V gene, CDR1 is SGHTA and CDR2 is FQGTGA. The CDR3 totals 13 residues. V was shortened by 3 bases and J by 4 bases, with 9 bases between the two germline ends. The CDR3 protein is CASSFGEGTEAFF. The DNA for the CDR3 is TGTGCCAGCAGCTTTGGCGAGGGCACTGAAGCTTTCTTT.

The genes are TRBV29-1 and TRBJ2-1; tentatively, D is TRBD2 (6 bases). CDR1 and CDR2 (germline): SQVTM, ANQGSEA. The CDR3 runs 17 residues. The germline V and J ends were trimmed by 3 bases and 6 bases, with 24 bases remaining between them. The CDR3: CSVDLRTPGVAPNEQFF. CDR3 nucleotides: TGCAGCGTTGATTTACGTACCCCGGGGGTAGCGCCCAATGAGCAGTTCTTC.

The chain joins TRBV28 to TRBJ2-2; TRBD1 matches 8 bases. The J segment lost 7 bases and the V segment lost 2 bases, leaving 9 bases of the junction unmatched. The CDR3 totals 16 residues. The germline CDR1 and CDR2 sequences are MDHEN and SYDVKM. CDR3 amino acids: CASSLRGTGSYGELFF. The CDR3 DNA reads TGTGCCAGCAGTTTAAGAGGGACAGGATCATACGGGGAGCTGTTTTTT.

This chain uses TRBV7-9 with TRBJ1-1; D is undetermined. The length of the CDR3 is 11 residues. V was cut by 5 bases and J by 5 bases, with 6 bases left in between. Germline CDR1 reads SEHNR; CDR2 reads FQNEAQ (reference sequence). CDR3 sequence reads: CASSELTEAFF. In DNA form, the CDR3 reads TGTGCCAGCAGCGAACTAACTGAAGCTTTCTTT.